The 31 T cell receptor beta chains below come from one sample, sequenced in a study of beta chain features in type 1 diabetes (dated by TCRdb to between 2017 and 2018). Preparation of the library involved the immunoSEQ multiplex PCR assay. The High Capacity cDNA Reverse Transcription Kit was used to reverse transcribe all of the isolated RNA, meaning that expressed TCRB transcripts were what got sequenced. TCRdb retrieved this table from immuneACCESS and kept in-frame rearrangements only. Not all clones are present; in checked studies, unresolved V genes account for under half, and no reason is known for the remainder. This sample has some 150,000 clones in its table, and over 8.5% of those were observed once. The ten top clones hold about 2% of the sample. Sequenced: central memory CD4+ T cells from blood. The receptors here all came from a man younger than 30 in good health.

This clone was detected a few times. The chain combines TRBV7-2 with TRBJ2-5, with TRBD2 identical over 9 bases. Germline trimming cut 4 bases from V and 1 base from J; bases unmatched to any gene: 4. The V gene's germline CDR1 is SGHTA and CDR2 FQGNSA. The CDR3 covers 15 residues. For the CDR3, the DNA is TGTGCCAGCAGCTCTTGGGGACTAGCCCAAGAGACCCAGTACTTC. Protein: CASSSWGLAQETQYF.

This clone showed up many times. The V call is TRBV4-3, the J call TRBJ2-1; either TRBD1 or TRBD2 may supply D (5 bases each). The V end was cut by 0 bases, the J end by 9 bases, with 21 bases between. The germline gives CDR1 LGHNA, CDR2 YSLEER. The CDR3 totals 17 residues. In nucleotides, the CDR3 is TGCGCCAGCAGCCAAGATCTCGCAGGAATGGGACCCATTGAGCAGTTCTTC. This translates into CASSQDLAGMGPIEQFF.

This clone occurred a few times. The V gene is TRBV9, the J gene TRBJ2-2; 11 positions agree with TRBD2. Trimming cost V 3 bases and J 8 bases; bases outside gene matches: 3. Per the germline V gene, CDR1 is SGDLS and CDR2 is YYNGEE. CDR3 length: 14 amino acids. CDR3 region: CASSELAGGGELFF. CDR3 bases: TGTGCCAGCAGCGAGCTAGCGGGAGGTGGGGAGCTGTTTTTT.

This clone was found a few times. The chain has TRBV21-1 and TRBJ1-5. TRBV21-1 is designated a pseudogene. CDR3 length: 15 residues. CDR3 coding DNA: TGTGCCAGCAGCAAGCGGGGAGAAGGCAATCAGCCCCAGCATTTT. It specifies CASSKRGEGNQPQHF.

This clone came up a few times. The chain uses TRBV7-9 and TRBJ1-1; D might be TRBD1 (6 bases). The V gene's germline CDR1 is SEHNR and CDR2 FQNEAQ (reference sequence). The length of the CDR3 is 14 residues. V lost 5 bases, J lost 1 base, and 11 bases lay in between. Written as DNA, the CDR3 is TGTGCCAGCAGCACACAGGGCGGGAACACTGAAGCTTTCTTT. Amino acid sequence: CASSTQGGNTEAFF.

This clone was detected a few times. The chain has TRBV7-7 and TRBJ2-5; no clear D gene. The CDR3 is made up of 15 amino acids. The V end was cut by 1 base, the J end by 5 bases, with 14 bases between. The germline V gene has CDR1 SSHAT and CDR2 FNYEAQ (reference sequence). CDR3 DNA: TGTGCCAGCAGCTTAGTCGGATCTCTGTCGGAGACCCAGTACTTC. Its translation is CASSLVGSLSETQYF.

The chain is built from TRBV11-3 and TRBJ2-1; D may match TRBD1 or TRBD2 (5 bases each). CDR1 and CDR2 (germline): SGHNT, YENEEA. The CDR3 spans 16 residues. The V end lost 1 base, the J end lost 1 base, and 11 bases lay between the germline ends. CDR3 nucleotides: TGTGCCAGCAGCTTAGGGACGGGGCCGTCCTACAATGAGCAGTTCTTC. This translates into CASSLGTGPSYNEQFF. Based on the CDR3 plus reference TRBV11-3 and TRBJ2-1, the full variable domain is EAGVVQSPRYKIIEKKQPVAFWCNPISGHNTLYWYLQNLGQGPELLIRYENEEAVDDSQLPKDRFSAERLKGVDSTLKIQPAELGDSAVYLCASSLGTGPSYNEQFFGPGTRLTVL.

The chain is built from TRBV9 and TRBJ1-6; D call uncertain. The germline V gene has CDR1 SGDLS and CDR2 YYNGEE. This CDR3 spans 12 amino acids. The germline V and J ends were trimmed by 5 bases and 8 bases, with 8 bases remaining between them. In DNA form, the CDR3 reads TGTGCCAGCAGTACCCACGATTCACCCCTCCACTTT. Its translation: CASSTHDSPLHF.

In nucleotides, the CDR3 is TGCGCCAGCAGCCAAGGCGGTTACGGGAGTGGGCCCTACAATGAGCAGTTCTTC. Its translation is CASSQGGYGSGPYNEQFF. The chain joins TRBV4-3 to TRBJ2-1; D is possibly TRBD2 (6 bases). CDR3 length: 18 residues. The V gene's germline CDR1 is LGHNA and CDR2 YSLEER. The V and J ends lost 1 base and 2 bases respectively, with 18 bases between them.

This clone occurred a few times. The J gene is TRBJ1-1, the V gene TRBV5-1; D may be TRBD1 (6 bases). This CDR3 has 14 amino acids. Germline-derived CDR1 and CDR2 are SGHRS and YFSETQ. V lost 3 bases to trimming and J lost 5 bases, with 14 bases between them. In nucleotides, the CDR3 is TGCGCCAGCAGCTCTTCAGGAGGGGGGACTGAAGCTTTCTTT. Protein product: CASSSSGGGTEAFF.

This clone was seen only a few times. The chain combines TRBV7-2 with TRBJ2-7; no clear D. The CDR3 length is 12 residues. Germline lookup yields CDR1 SGHTA and CDR2 FQGNSA. V dropped 5 bases and J dropped 5 bases, with 10 bases sitting between them. The CDR3 DNA sequence: TGTGCCAGCAGCCCTCTAGGCGACGAGCAGTACTTC. Residues: CASSPLGDEQYF. The variable domain in full, completed from reference TRBV7-2 and TRBJ2-7, reads GAGVSQSPSNKVTEKGKDVELRCDPISGHTALYWYRQSLGQGLEFLIYFQGNSAPDKSGLPSDRFSAERTGGSVSTLTIQRTQQEDSAVYLCASSPLGDEQYFGPGTRLTVT.

This chain joins TRBV9 and TRBJ1-2, with D unresolved. CDR1 and CDR2 (germline): SGDLS, YYNGEE. The CDR3 totals 14 residues. V was shortened by 3 bases and J by 6 bases, with 15 bases between the two germline ends. CDR3 in DNA: TGTGCCAGCAGCGCCCCTGTCAGGAATCATGGCTACACCTTC. Its protein is CASSAPVRNHGYTF.

V is TRBV18 and J is TRBJ2-7; weak D call: TRBD1 (5 bases). V was trimmed by 2 bases and J by 3 bases, leaving 20 bases between them. CDR3 size: 17 residues. Looked up from germline, CDR1 is KGHSH and CDR2 is LQKENI. CDR3 nucleotide sequence: TGTGCCAGCTCACCAATCATTGGACAAGGAACTGACTACGAGCAGTACTTC. Amino acids: CASSPIIGQGTDYEQYF. Based on the CDR3 plus reference TRBV18 and TRBJ2-7, the full variable domain is NAGVMQNPRHLVRRRGQEARLRCSPMKGHSHVYWYRQLPEEGLKFMVYLQKENIIDESGMPKERFSAEFPKEGPSILRIQQVVRGDSAAYFCASSPIIGQGTDYEQYFGPGTRLTVT.

This clone was counted between two and nine times. The chain's CDR3 is CASSLHHSADTQYF. The CDR3 DNA is TGTGCCAGCAGTTTACACCATTCGGCAGATACGCAGTATTTT. This chain links TRBV28 with TRBJ2-3; no clear D gene. In germline, CDR1 is MDHEN, CDR2 SYDVKM. The CDR3 covers 14 residues. Trimming shortened V by 2 bases and J by 4 bases, and 10 bases separated the two germline ends. The full variable domain, rest sourced from reference TRBV28 and TRBJ2-3, is DVKVTQSSRYLVKRTGEKVFLECVQDMDHENMFWYRQDPGLGLRLIYFSYDVKMKEKGDIPEGYSVSREKKERFSLILESASTNQTSMYLCASSLHHSADTQYFGPGTRLTVL.

This clone was recorded a few times. The rearrangement joins TRBV9 to TRBJ1-2, with 9 bases identical to TRBD1. V shed 4 bases and J 14 bases; nucleotides not matched to a gene: 9. The CDR3 has 12 amino acids. Germline assignment: CDR1 SGDLS and CDR2 YYNGEE. The CDR3 spells CASSSRDRASTF. The CDR3, as DNA: TGTGCCAGCAGCTCCCGGGACAGGGCCTCGACCTTC.

The chain joins TRBV25-1 to TRBJ1-4; D call uncertain. CDR3 length: 16 amino acids. V shed 3 bases and J shed 8 bases, with 19 bases lying between them. Germline CDR1 is MGHDK and CDR2 is SYGVNS. As DNA, the CDR3 is TGTGCCAGCAGTGACGGGTCACGAAGTTGGAGGGAAAAACTGTTTTTT. This encodes CASSDGSRSWREKLFF.

There are a few counts of this clone. The CDR3 bases are TGTGCCAGCAGCTCCCAGGCGGGTTACGAGCAGTACTTC. It encodes CASSSQAGYEQYF. The chain recombines TRBV7-9 with TRBJ2-7; D perhaps matches TRBD2 (5 bases). The CDR3 length is 13 residues. V lost 4 bases to trimming and J lost 4 bases, with 11 bases between them. Germline values: CDR1 SEHNR, CDR2 FQNEAQ (reference sequence).

The chain has TRBV28 and TRBJ2-2; TRBD1 matches 9 bases. The CDR3 runs to 14 residues. The V and J ends lost 7 bases and 4 bases, in that order; junction bases with no gene match: 4. The V gene's germline CDR1 is MDHEN and CDR2 SYDVKM. The DNA of the CDR3 is TGTGCCAGCAACCGGGACAGGGTCACCGGGGAGCTGTTTTTT. Amino acid sequence: CASNRDRVTGELFF. Drawing the rest from reference TRBV28 and TRBJ2-2, the complete variable domain is DVKVTQSSRYLVKRTGEKVFLECVQDMDHENMFWYRQDPGLGLRLIYFSYDVKMKEKGDIPEGYSVSREKKERFSLILESASTNQTSMYLCASNRDRVTGELFFGEGSRLTVL.

In this sample, this clone turned up a few times. This chain links TRBV5-4 with TRBJ2-1, with TRBD2 matching 7 bases. J lost 3 bases, V lost 2 bases, and 5 bases had no gene match. The CDR3 has 15 amino acids. Germline V gene sequence: CDR1 SGHNT, CDR2 YYREEE (reference sequence). The CDR3: CASSLASGVYNEQFF. CDR3 in DNA: TGTGCCAGCAGCTTAGCTAGCGGAGTCTACAATGAGCAGTTCTTC.

This clone was recorded a few times. The chain recombines TRBV7-7 with TRBJ2-3; 8 bases match TRBD1. V shed 1 base and J 1 base; nucleotides not matched to a gene: 4. Germline V gene data show CDR1 as SSHAT and CDR2 as FNYEAQ (reference sequence). This CDR3 is built from 16 residues. CDR3 sequence reads: CASSLVPGQGTDTQYF. CDR3 sequence (DNA): TGTGCCAGCAGCTTAGTCCCGGGACAGGGCACAGATACGCAGTATTTT.

The chain carries TRBV27 and TRBJ2-7; D gene unclear. Germline V lookup: CDR1 MNHEY, CDR2 SMNVEV (reference sequence). This CDR3 spans 15 amino acids. V was clipped by 4 bases and J by 0 bases, with 13 bases between them. CDR3 sequence reads: CASSYGMDSSYEQYF. The CDR3 DNA reads as TGTGCCAGCAGTTACGGTATGGATTCCTCCTACGAGCAGTACTTC.

The chain links TRBV7-2 to TRBJ2-5; D may be TRBD1 or TRBD2 (5 bases each). The V end lost 2 bases, the J end lost 5 bases, and 21 bases lay between the germline ends. Germline CDR1 is SGHTA and CDR2 is FQGNSA. The CDR3 has 17 amino acids. CDR3 coding DNA: TGTGCCAGCAGCTTACAAATTGGGGGTAGGGTGGCTGAGACCCAGTACTTC. Amino acid sequence: CASSLQIGGRVAETQYF.

This clone has only a few counts. The V call is TRBV2, the J call TRBJ2-1; the match to TRBD2 covers 14 bases. This CDR3 is 15 amino acids long. Germline V lookup: CDR1 SNHLY, CDR2 FYNNEI. With 7 bases clipped from V and 4 bases from J, the junction kept 3 bases outside the gene matches. DNA for the CDR3: TGTGCCAGCAAGGGGACTAGCGGGGGTTACAATGAGCAGTTCTTC. Amino acids: CASKGTSGGYNEQFF.

The rearrangement uses TRBV19 and TRBJ1-2; 8 positions agree with TRBD1. The CDR3 consists of 14 residues. Germline values: CDR1 LNHDA, CDR2 SQIVND (reference sequence). V lost 7 bases and J lost 6; bases outside the gene matches: 10. The CDR3 here is CASTRVGQGHGYTF. The CDR3 region has the DNA TGTGCCAGTACTAGAGTCGGACAGGGTCATGGCTACACCTTC.

This clone was found a few times. This chain links TRBV2 with TRBJ2-3; D not certain. The CDR3 is 16 amino acids. Trimming left V 0 bases short and J 4 bases short, with 14 bases between. In germline, CDR1 is SNHLY, CDR2 FYNNEI. CDR3 in DNA: TGTGCCAGCAGTGAAGCGCTTGGGGTGGCGGCAGATACGCAGTATTTT. Its protein is CASSEALGVAADTQYF. The full variable domain, in which reference TRBV2 and TRBJ2-3 provide the parts outside the CDR3, is EPEVTQTPSHQVTQMGQEVILRCVPISNHLYFYWYRQILGQKVEFLVSFYNNEISEKSEIFDDQFSVERPDGSNFTLKIRSTKLEDSAMYFCASSEALGVAADTQYFGPGTRLTVL.

This clone was counted a few times. The V call is TRBV27, the J call TRBJ2-3; 10 positions match TRBD2. Trimming cost V 3 bases and J 2 bases; bases outside gene matches: 5. There are 16 residues in the CDR3. CDR1 is MNHEY and CDR2 is SMNVEV in the germline V gene (reference sequence). CDR3: CASSFVAGGHTDTQYF. As DNA, the CDR3 is TGTGCCAGCAGTTTTGTAGCGGGGGGCCACACAGATACGCAGTATTTT.

This clone came up a few times. The chain combines TRBV5-4 with TRBJ2-1; TRBD2 aligns across 7 bases. CDR1 and CDR2 (germline): SGHNT, YYREEE (reference sequence). Trimming cost V 0 bases and J 1 base; bases outside gene matches: 4. The CDR3 covers 16 residues. This CDR3 reads CASSLGGSGSYNEQFF. CDR3 nucleotides: TGTGCCAGCAGCTTGGGGGGTAGCGGGTCCTACAATGAGCAGTTCTTC.

The CDR3 DNA sequence: TGTGCCAGCAGCCAATCTCGACAGAACACTGAAGCTTTCTTT. Encoded protein: CASSQSRQNTEAFF. This chain connects TRBV16 to TRBJ1-1; D call uncertain. The germline CDR1 and CDR2 sequences are KGHSY and FQNENV. Between the trimmed V and J ends, which lost 0 bases and 1 base, there was a span of 6 bases. The CDR3 runs to 14 residues.

This clone has at least ten counts. The sample contains more than one DNA sequence encoding this CDR3. The J gene is TRBJ1-4, the V gene TRBV7-9; TRBD1 might be the D (5 bases). Germline assignment: CDR1 SEHNR and CDR2 FQNEAQ (reference sequence). CDR3 length equals 15 residues. Trimming shortened V by 5 bases and J by 6 bases, and 16 bases separated the two germline ends. The CDR3: CASSLYGTGDEKLFF. The CDR3 nucleotides read TGTGCCAGCAGCCTATACGGGACGGGGGATGAAAAACTGTTTTTT. The variable domain in full, with the rest retrieved from reference TRBV7-9 and TRBJ1-4, is DTGVSQNPRHKITKRGQNVTFRCDPISEHNRLYWYRQTLGQGPEFLTYFQNEAQLEKSRLLSDRFSAERPKGSFSTLEIQRTEQGDSAMYLCASSLYGTGDEKLFFGSGTQLSVL.

This clone has just a few counts. The chain employs TRBV14 and TRBJ2-5, with D maybe TRBD1 (6 bases). The CDR3 spans 14 residues. CDR1 and CDR2 (germline): SGHDN, FVKESK. V lost 1 base and J lost 5, with 11 bases in between. CDR3 DNA: TGTGCCAGCAGCCAAGCTTCAGGGGCGGAGACCCAGTACTTC. It translates to CASSQASGAETQYF.

This clone was counted many times. The V gene is TRBV7-2, the J gene TRBJ2-2; no definite D call. Trimming shortened V by 4 bases and J by 7 bases, and 7 bases separated the two germline ends. There are 12 residues in the CDR3. Germline CDR1 is SGHTA and CDR2 is FQGNSA. CDR3 in amino acids: CASSSSFGELFF. The DNA for the CDR3 is TGTGCCAGCAGCTCCTCATTCGGGGAGCTGTTTTTT.